This entry describes one T cell receptor beta chain. The source of the sample is a study of blood T cell repertoires in COVID-19. Germline CDR1 MNHEY, CDR2 SVGAGI. The V and J ends lost 0 bases and 2 bases respectively, with 11 bases between them. The CDR3 has 16 residues. In the original workflow: Nucleated cell number was recorded as an estimate derived from reference gene primer amplification. Using immunoSEQ multiplex PCR, the repertoire was profiled, and TCRdb retains in-frame clones only, with some absent. V, J and clone size are those of that table, while D and trimming were read from the DNA. The sample lists 200,000 to 300,000 clones, around 87% occurring once.

Sequencing used PBMCs or T cells enriched from blood (not recorded which). The V gene is TRBV6-5, the J gene TRBJ1-3, with D unresolved. The TCR comes from a woman aged 40-49 years with acute COVID-19. The CDR3 protein is CASSYSRWETGNTIYF. The CDR3 bases are TGTGCCAGCAGTTACTCGAGGTGGGAGACTGGAAACACCATATATTTT.